The TCR beta chain described here comes from a study of OX40 agonist ivuxolimab in advanced cancers. Study overall: Earlier treatment with anti-PD-1, anti-PD-L1 or anti-CTLA-4 was permitted, and 35% to 45% had received some.

The repertoire was sequenced with immunoSEQ multiplex PCR; TCRdb's copy has only in-frame clones and lacks some. Among about 54,000 clones listed, about 80% were seen once. The receptor was derived from an adult with an advanced solid tumor such as melanoma, head and neck, liver or kidney cancer. The sequencing here drew on CD4+ or CD8+ T cells sorted from blood, taken in a trial of the OX40 agonist ivuxolimab.

The CDR3: CSVEDLKPGQGYTGELFF. The CDR3 DNA reads as TGCAGCGTTGAAGACCTTAAACCGGGACAGGGGTACACCGGGGAGCTGTTTTTT. This chain connects TRBV29-1 to TRBJ2-2, with 10 bases identical to TRBD1. This CDR3 contains 18 residues. V trimming: 0 bases; J trimming: 3 bases; junction bases outside the gene matches: 10. Germline loops: CDR1 SQVTM, CDR2 ANQGSEA.